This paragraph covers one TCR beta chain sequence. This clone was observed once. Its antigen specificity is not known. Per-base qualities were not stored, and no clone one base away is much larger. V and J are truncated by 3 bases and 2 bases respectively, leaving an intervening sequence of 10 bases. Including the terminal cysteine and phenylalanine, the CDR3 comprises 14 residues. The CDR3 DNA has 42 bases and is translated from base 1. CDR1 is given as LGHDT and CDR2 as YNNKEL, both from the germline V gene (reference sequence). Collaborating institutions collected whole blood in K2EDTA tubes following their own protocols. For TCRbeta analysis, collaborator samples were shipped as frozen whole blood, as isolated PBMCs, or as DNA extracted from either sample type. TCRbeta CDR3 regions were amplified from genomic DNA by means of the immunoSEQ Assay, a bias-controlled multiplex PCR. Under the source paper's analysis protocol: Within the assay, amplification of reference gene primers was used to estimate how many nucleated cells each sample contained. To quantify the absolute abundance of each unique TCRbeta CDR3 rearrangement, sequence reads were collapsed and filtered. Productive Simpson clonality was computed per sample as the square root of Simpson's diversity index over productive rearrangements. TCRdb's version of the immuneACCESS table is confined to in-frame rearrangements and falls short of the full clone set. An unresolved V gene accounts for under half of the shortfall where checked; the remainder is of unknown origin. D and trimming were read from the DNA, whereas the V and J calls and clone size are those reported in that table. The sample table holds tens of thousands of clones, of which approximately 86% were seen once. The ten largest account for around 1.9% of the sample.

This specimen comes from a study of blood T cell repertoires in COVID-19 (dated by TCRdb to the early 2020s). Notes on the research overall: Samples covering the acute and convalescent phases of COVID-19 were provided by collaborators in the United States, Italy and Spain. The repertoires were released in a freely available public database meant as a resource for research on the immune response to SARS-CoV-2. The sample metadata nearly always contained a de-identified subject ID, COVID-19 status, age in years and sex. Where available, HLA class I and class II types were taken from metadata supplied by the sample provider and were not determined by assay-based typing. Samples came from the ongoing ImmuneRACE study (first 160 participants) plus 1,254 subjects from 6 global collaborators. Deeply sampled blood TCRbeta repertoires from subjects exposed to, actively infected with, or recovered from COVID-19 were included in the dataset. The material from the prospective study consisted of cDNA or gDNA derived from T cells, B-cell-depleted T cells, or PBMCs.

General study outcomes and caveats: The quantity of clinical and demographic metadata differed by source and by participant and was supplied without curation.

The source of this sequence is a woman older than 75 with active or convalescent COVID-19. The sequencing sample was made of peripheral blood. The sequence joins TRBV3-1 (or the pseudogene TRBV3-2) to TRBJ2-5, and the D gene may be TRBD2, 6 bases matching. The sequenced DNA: TGTGCCAGCAGCCAGGCGGGAATTCAAGAGACCCAGTACTTC. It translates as CASSQAGIQETQYF.